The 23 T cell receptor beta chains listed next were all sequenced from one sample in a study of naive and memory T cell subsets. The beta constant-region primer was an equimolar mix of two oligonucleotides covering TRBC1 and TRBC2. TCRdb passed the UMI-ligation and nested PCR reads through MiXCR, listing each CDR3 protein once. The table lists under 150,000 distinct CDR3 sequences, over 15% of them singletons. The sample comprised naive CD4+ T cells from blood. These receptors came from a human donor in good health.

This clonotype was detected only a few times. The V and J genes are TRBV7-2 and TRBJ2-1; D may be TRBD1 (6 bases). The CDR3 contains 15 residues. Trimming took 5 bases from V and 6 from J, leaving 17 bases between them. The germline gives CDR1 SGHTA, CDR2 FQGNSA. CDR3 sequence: CASSPTRDTLNEQFF. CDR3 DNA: TGTGCCAGCAGCCCGACCCGGGACACCCTCAATGAGCAGTTCTTC.

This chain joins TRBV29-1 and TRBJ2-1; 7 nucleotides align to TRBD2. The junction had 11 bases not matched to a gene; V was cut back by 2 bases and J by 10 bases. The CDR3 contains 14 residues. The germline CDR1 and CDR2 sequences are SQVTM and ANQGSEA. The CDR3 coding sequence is TGCAGCGTTGAACTACTCCGGGAGGTCGGAGAGCAGTTCTTC. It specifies CSVELLREVGEQFF.

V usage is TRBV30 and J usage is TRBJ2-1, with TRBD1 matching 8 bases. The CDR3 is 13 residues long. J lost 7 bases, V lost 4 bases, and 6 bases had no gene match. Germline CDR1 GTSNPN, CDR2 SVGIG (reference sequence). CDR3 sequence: CAWTERTGNEQFF. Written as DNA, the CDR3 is TGTGCCTGGACTGAAAGGACAGGGAATGAGCAGTTCTTC.

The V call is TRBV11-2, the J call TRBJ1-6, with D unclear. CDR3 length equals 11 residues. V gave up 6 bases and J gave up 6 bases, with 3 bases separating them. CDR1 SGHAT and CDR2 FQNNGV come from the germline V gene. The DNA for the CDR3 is TGTGCCAGCAGTGTTAATTCACCCCTCCACTTT. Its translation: CASSVNSPLHF.

The DNA for the CDR3 is TGCAGTGCACCGACGGTCAGCACAGATACGCAGTATTTT. This gives the protein CSAPTVSTDTQYF. The chain links TRBV20-1 to TRBJ2-3; D remains ambiguous. This CDR3 contains 13 residues. Trimming stripped 6 bases from V and 0 bases from J, with 10 bases between. Germline V gives CDR1 DFQATT, CDR2 SNEGSKA (reference sequence).

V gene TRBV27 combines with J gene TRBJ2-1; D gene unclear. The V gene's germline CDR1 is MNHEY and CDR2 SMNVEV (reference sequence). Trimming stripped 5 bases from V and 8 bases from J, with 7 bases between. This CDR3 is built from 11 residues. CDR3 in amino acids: CASSTWHEQFF. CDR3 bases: TGTGCCAGCAGTACATGGCATGAGCAGTTCTTC.

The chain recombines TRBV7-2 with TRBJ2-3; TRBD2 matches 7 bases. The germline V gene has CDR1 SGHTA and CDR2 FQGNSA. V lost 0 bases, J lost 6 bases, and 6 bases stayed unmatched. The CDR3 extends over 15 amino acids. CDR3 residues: CASSLAGGPGDTQYF. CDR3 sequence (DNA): TGTGCCAGCAGCTTAGCGGGAGGGCCGGGGGATACGCAGTATTTT. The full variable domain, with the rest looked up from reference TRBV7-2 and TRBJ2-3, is GAGVSQSPSNKVTEKGKDVELRCDPISGHTALYWYRQSLGQGLEFLIYFQGNSAPDKSGLPSDRFSAERTGGSVSTLTIQRTQQEDSAVYLCASSLAGGPGDTQYFGPGTRLTVL.

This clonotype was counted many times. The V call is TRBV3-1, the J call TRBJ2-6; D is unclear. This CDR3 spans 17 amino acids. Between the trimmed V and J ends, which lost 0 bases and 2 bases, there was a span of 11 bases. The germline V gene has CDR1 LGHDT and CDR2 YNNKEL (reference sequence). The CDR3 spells CASSQDLKGAGANVLTF. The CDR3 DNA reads TGTGCCAGCAGCCAAGATCTGAAGGGTGCTGGGGCCAACGTCCTGACTTTC. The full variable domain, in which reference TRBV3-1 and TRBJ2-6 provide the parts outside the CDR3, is DTAVSQTPKYLVTQMGNDKSIKCEQNLGHDTMYWYKQDSKKFLKIMFSYNNKELIINETVPNRFSPKSPDKAHLNLHINSLELGDSAVYFCASSQDLKGAGANVLTFGAGSRLTVL.

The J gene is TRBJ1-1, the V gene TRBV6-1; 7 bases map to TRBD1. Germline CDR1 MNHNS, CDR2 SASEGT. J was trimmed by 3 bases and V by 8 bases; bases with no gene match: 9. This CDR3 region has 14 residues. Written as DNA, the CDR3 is TGTGCCAGCTCACTCGACAGGGCTTACACTGAAGCTTTCTTT. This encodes CASSLDRAYTEAFF.

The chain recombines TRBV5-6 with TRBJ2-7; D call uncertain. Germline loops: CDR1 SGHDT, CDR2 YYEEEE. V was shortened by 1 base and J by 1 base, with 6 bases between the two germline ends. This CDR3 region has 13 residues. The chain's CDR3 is CASSLWISYEQYF. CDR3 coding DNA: TGTGCCAGCAGCTTGTGGATATCCTACGAGCAGTACTTC.

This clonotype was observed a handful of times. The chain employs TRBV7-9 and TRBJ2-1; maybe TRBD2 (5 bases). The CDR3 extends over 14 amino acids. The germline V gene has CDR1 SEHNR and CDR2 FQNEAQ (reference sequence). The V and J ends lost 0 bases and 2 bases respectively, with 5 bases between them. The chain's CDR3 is CASSLAEAYNEQFF. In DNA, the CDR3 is TGTGCCAGCAGCTTAGCGGAGGCCTACAATGAGCAGTTCTTC.

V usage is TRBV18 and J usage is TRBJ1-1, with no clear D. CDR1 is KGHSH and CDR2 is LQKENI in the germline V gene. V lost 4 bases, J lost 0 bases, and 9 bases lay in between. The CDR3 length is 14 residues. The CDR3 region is CASSLSYLNTEAFF. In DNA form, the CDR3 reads TGTGCCAGCTCACTCTCCTACCTGAACACTGAAGCTTTCTTT.

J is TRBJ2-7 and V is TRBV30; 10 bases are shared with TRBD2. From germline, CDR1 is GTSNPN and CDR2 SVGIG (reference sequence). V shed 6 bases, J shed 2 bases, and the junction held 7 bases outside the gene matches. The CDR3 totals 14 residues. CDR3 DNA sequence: TGTGCCTGTAGCAGGACTAGCGGTCCCTACGAGCAGTACTTC. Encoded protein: CACSRTSGPYEQYF.

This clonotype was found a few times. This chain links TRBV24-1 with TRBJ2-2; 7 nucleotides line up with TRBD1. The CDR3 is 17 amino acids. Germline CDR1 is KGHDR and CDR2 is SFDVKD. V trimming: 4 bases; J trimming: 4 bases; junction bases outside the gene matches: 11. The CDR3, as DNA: TGTGCCACCAGTGACCCTGGGGACAGAGGCGGCACCGGGGAGCTGTTTTTT. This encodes CATSDPGDRGGTGELFF.

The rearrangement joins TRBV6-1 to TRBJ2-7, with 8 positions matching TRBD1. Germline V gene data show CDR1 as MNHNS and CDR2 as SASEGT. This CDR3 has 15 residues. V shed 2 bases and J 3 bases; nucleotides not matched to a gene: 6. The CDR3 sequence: CASSEYGTGLYEQYF. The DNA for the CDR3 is TGTGCCAGCAGTGAATACGGGACAGGTCTCTACGAGCAGTACTTC.

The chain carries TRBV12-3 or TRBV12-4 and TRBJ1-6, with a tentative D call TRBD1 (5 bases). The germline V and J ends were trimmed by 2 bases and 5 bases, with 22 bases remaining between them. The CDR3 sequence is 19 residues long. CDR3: CASSLPPRPGGGDNSPLHF. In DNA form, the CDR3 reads TGTGCCAGCAGTTTACCCCCAAGGCCGGGAGGAGGGGATAATTCACCCCTCCACTTT.

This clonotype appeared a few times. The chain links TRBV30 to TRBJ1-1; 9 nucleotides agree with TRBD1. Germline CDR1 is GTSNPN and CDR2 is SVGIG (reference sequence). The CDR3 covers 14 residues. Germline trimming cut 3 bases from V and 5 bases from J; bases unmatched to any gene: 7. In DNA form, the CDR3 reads TGTGCCTGGAGCCAACAGGGGGCAGGAACTGAAGCTTTCTTT. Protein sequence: CAWSQQGAGTEAFF.

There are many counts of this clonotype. CDR3 sequence (DNA): TGTGCCAGCAGTCCGAACTTGAACACCGGGGAGCTGTTTTTT. Protein sequence: CASSPNLNTGELFF. The rearrangement uses TRBV12-3 or TRBV12-4 and TRBJ2-2; D unresolved. CDR3 length: 14 amino acids. With 5 bases removed from V and 1 base from J, the gap between germline ends came to 8 bases.

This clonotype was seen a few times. CDR3 DNA: TGTGCCAGCTCACCACTCCCTTTAGCGGGAGGGCCAGGTGAGCAGTTCTTC. This encodes CASSPLPLAGGPGEQFF. V and J are TRBV18 and TRBJ2-1; 11 bases align to TRBD2. V dropped 1 base and J dropped 9; count of bases not matched to a gene: 11. This CDR3 is built from 17 residues. The germline CDR1 and CDR2 sequences are KGHSH and LQKENI.

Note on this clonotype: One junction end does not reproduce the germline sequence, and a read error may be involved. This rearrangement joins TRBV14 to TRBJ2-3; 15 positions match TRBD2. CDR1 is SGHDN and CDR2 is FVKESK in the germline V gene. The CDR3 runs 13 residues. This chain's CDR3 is CASSLTTGTSGRF. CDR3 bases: TGTGCCAGCAGCCTCACGACGGGGACTAGCGGGAGGTTT.

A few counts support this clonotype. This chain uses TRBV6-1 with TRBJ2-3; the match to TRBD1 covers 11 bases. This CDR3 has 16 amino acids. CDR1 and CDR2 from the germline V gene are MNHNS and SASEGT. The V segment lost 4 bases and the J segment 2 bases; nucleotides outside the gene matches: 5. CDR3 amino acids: CASSGGTGGTTDTQYF. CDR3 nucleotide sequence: TGTGCCAGCAGTGGAGGGACAGGGGGGACCACAGATACGCAGTATTTT.

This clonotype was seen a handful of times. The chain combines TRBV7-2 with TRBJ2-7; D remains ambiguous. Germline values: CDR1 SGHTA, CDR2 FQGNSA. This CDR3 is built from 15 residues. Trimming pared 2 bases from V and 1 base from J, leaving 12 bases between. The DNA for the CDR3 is TGTGCCAGCAGCTTAATGGCGGCAACTTCCTACGAGCAGTACTTC. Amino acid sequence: CASSLMAATSYEQYF.

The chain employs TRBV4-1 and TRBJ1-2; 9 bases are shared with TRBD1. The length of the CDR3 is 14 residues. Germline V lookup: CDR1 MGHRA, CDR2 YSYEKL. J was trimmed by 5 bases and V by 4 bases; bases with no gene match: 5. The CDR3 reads CASSRGGQGYGYTF. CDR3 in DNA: TGCGCCAGCAGCCGAGGGGGACAGGGTTATGGCTACACCTTC.